This T cell receptor (beta chain) appears in the sequencing data of a study of identical twins. Germline CDR1 and CDR2: SGHVS and FNYEAQ. The CDR3 has 14 amino acids. V lost 0 bases to trimming and J lost 5 bases, with 11 bases between them. TCRdb called the 5' RACE reads again in MiXCR, with one record for every CDR3 protein. The sample carries around 570,000 distinct CDR3 sequences, 9.5% to 10% recorded once. This sample was shared with a second study, whose subject was yellow fever vaccine responses in identical twins.

The sequence was obtained from a woman in her late teens or twenties in good health. The J gene is TRBJ2-7, the V gene TRBV7-6; D is undetermined. Sequenced sample: PBMCs. The CDR3 coding sequence is TGTGCCAGCAGCTTAGCTACTCCCCCAAACGAGCAGTACTTC. This translates into CASSLATPPNEQYF.